This T cell receptor (beta chain) appears in the sequencing data of a study of OX40 agonist ivuxolimab in advanced cancers. Study information: Patient treatment consisted of intravenous ivuxolimab administration every 2 weeks at 0.01 to 10 mg/kg. General study results and limits: CD8+ T cells showed, on average, more clonal expansion than CD4+ cells.

This clone was counted between two and nine times. As yet, its antigen is unknown. At baseline, cycle 4 day 1, and cycle 7 day 1, blood was sampled. Libraries were prepared by immunoSEQ multiplex PCR; TCRdb keeps only in-frame clonotypes and omits some of them. The sample consists of tens of thousands of clones, approximately 84% of them appearing once. The germline V gene has CDR1 SGHRS and CDR2 YFSETQ. CDR3 length equals 16 residues. Trimming took 1 base from V and 1 from J, leaving 14 bases between them. The sequence came from an adult with an advanced solid tumor such as melanoma, head and neck, liver or kidney cancer. The chain carries TRBV5-1 and TRBJ1-1; possible D gene TRBD1, 5 bases. Sequencing used CD4+ or CD8+ T cells sorted from blood, obtained in a trial of the OX40 agonist ivuxolimab. The CDR3 nucleotides read TGCGCCAGCAGCTTGATTAACTGGACACCGAACACTGAAGCTTTCTTT. As protein: CASSLINWTPNTEAFF.